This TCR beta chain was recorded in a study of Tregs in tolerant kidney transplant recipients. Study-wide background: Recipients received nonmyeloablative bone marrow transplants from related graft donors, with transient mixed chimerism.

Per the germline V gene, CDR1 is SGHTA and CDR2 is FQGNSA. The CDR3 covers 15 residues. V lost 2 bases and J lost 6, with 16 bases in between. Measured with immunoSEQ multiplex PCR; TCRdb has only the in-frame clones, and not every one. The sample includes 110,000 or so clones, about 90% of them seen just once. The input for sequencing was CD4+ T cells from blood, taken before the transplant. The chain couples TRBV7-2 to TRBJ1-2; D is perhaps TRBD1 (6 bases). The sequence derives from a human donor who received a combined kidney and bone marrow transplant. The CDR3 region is CASSLLAGGRNGYTF. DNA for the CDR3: TGTGCCAGCAGCTTACTTGCGGGGGGCAGGAATGGCTACACCTTC.